A selection of T cell receptor beta chains follows, all from one sample in a study of T-cell reconstitution after alpha-beta-depleted transplantation in children. In TCRdb, the PCR reads were re-called with MiXCR into one record per CDR3 protein. The data hold approximately 88,000 distinct CDR3 sequences, with about 12% observed a single time. Here the sequenced sample was PBMCs from the stem cell graft donor, taken from the stem cell graft. The origin of the receptors is a human donor who donated a stem cell graft to a child with inherited bone marrow failure. CDR3s include the opening cysteine and the closing phenylalanine or tryptophan. The order of the fields is J gene, V gene, clone size, D gene, CDR3 protein, CDR3 DNA. The D gene is left open where the match is weak. Clone size is shown for a subset of rows, as once, few, many or a class of expanded clone.

TRBJ2-1	TRBV9	.	TRBD2	CASSVGSGTYNEQFF	TGTGCCAGCAGCGTAGGTAGCGGGACGTACAATGAGCAGTTCTTC
TRBJ1-2	TRBV4-3	many	.	CASSQAKANYGYTF	TGCGCCAGCAGCCAAGCTAAAGCTAACTATGGCTACACCTTC
TRBJ2-7	TRBV27	.	.	CASRRSGTYYEQYF	TGTGCCAGCAGACGATCCGGGACCTACTACGAGCAGTACTTC
TRBJ1-2	TRBV4-3	.	TRBD1	CASSQAEQGARYGYTF	TGCGCCAGCAGCCAAGCAGAGCAGGGGGCCAGGTATGGCTACACCTTC
TRBJ2-1	TRBV10-3	.	TRBD2	CAIRNGLAGSCNEQFF	TGTGCCATCAGAAATGGCCTAGCGGGGTCCTGCAATGAGCAGTTCTTC
TRBJ2-1	TRBV5-4	many	TRBD2	CASSLVGRSYNEQFF	TGTGCCAGCAGCTTGGTCGGGAGGTCCTACAATGAGCAGTTCTTC
TRBJ1-6	TRBV6-2/TRBV6-3	many	.	CASSTKTDGGSPLHF	TGTGCCAGCAGTACCAAGACAGACGGCGGTTCACCCCTCCACTTT
TRBJ2-3	TRBV5-1	many	.	CASSLSKGTDTQYF	TGCGCCAGCAGCCTAAGTAAAGGCACAGATACGCAGTATTTT
TRBJ2-7	TRBV9	.	.	CASSVGGESEQYF	TGTGCCAGCAGCGTAGGGGGCGAAAGCGAGCAGTACTTC
TRBJ2-5	TRBV7-9	many	.	CASSPLQETQYF	TGTGCCAGCAGCCCATTGCAAGAGACCCAGTACTTC
TRBJ2-1	TRBV7-2	many	.	CASSPRAYEQFF	TGTGCCAGCAGCCCGCGGGCGTATGAGCAGTTCTTC
TRBJ2-3	TRBV28	many	TRBD1	CASSRRGRGTDTQYF	TGTGCCAGCAGCCGCAGGGGGCGCGGGACAGATACGCAGTATTTT
TRBJ2-1	TRBV20-1	many	.	CSARAWGPYNEQFF	TGCAGTGCTAGAGCGTGGGGACCCTACAATGAGCAGTTCTTC
TRBJ2-3	TRBV5-1	many	TRBD2	CASSEGLAGVGDTQYF	TGCGCCAGCAGCGAGGGACTAGCGGGAGTCGGAGATACGCAGTATTTT
TRBJ2-4	TRBV7-2	many	TRBD2	CASSPSSGRDIQYF	TGTGCCAGCAGCCCCAGTAGCGGGCGTGACATTCAGTACTTC
TRBJ2-6	TRBV4-1	many	.	CASSHGEAGANVLTF	TGCGCCAGCAGCCACGGGGAAGCTGGGGCCAACGTCCTGACTTTC
TRBJ2-5	TRBV5-6	many	TRBD2	CASSQSRLAGGTETQYF	TGTGCCAGCAGCCAGTCGAGACTAGCGGGGGGTACGGAGACCCAGTACTTC
TRBJ1-5	TRBV5-5	many	.	CASSLGENQPQHF	TGTGCCAGCAGCTTGGGGGAGAATCAGCCCCAGCATTTT
TRBJ1-5	TRBV6-5	many	.	CASSQGTFSNQPQHF	TGTGCCAGCAGTCAGGGGACTTTTAGCAATCAGCCCCAGCATTTT
TRBJ2-1	TRBV6-5	many	TRBD1	CASSYRTGGNEQFF	TGTGCCAGCAGTTACCGGACAGGGGGCAATGAGCAGTTCTTC
TRBJ1-2	TRBV6-5	.	.	CASSYSRGGGGYTF	TGTGCCAGCAGTTACTCGAGGGGGGGTGGTGGCTACACCTTC
TRBJ2-7	TRBV5-1	few	TRBD1	CASSRPVGTDPYEQYF	TGCGCCAGCAGCAGACCCGTCGGGACAGACCCCTACGAGCAGTACTTC
TRBJ2-7	TRBV9	many	.	CASSKGPASSYEQYF	TGTGCCAGCAGCAAGGGACCCGCGAGCTCCTACGAGCAGTACTTC
TRBJ2-1	TRBV6-5	many	.	CASTPGGLLSYNEQFF	TGTGCCAGCACCCCGGGGGGCCTTCTCTCCTACAATGAGCAGTTCTTC
TRBJ2-7	TRBV6-1	.	.	CASILGGTRDYEQYF	TGTGCCAGCATCCTTGGGGGGACCAGGGACTACGAGCAGTACTTC
TRBJ1-6	TRBV10-3	few	TRBD1	CAISDPGQVNSPLHF	TGTGCCATCAGTGACCCGGGACAGGTGAATTCACCCCTCCACTTT
TRBJ1-1	TRBV7-9	.	.	CASTPGEGVYTEAFF	TGTGCCAGCACCCCAGGTGAGGGAGTGTACACTGAAGCTTTCTTT
TRBJ1-1	TRBV5-6	many	.	CASSLVSNTEAFF	TGTGCCAGCAGCTTGGTGTCGAACACTGAAGCTTTCTTT
TRBJ2-5	TRBV2	few	TRBD1	CASSASGTGPWGTQYF	TGTGCCAGCAGCGCCTCCGGGACAGGGCCCTGGGGGACCCAGTACTTC
TRBJ2-2	TRBV4-3	many	TRBD1	CASSQVSGGYAGELFF	TGCGCCAGCAGCCAAGTTTCAGGGGGATATGCCGGGGAGCTGTTTTTT
TRBJ2-1	TRBV28	many	TRBD1	CASSLLEGAFLNEQFF	TGTGCCAGCAGTTTATTAGAGGGGGCCTTTCTAAATGAGCAGTTCTTC
TRBJ2-5	TRBV28	many	.	CASSLSPSGGPLQETQYF	TGTGCCAGCAGTTTATCCCCCTCTGGCGGACCCCTCCAAGAGACCCAGTACTTC
TRBJ2-5	TRBV7-8	.	.	CASSLLGKETQYF	TGTGCCAGCAGCTTATTAGGGAAAGAGACCCAGTACTTC
TRBJ2-1	TRBV5-1	many	.	CASSAFDEQFF	TGCGCCAGCAGCGCTTTCGATGAGCAGTTCTTC
TRBJ1-6	TRBV3-1	many	TRBD1	CASSTNRGFSPLHF	TGTGCCAGCAGTACGAACAGGGGCTTTTCACCCCTCCACTTT
TRBJ1-2	TRBV20-1	many	.	CSATEGYGYTF	TGCAGTGCCACGGAGGGATATGGCTACACCTTC
TRBJ2-7	TRBV6-2/TRBV6-3	.	TRBD2	CASSHSGNYEQYF	TGTGCCAGCAGCCACAGCGGGAATTACGAGCAGTACTTC
TRBJ2-1	TRBV4-3	many	.	CASSLTGSPTYNEQFF	TGCGCCAGCAGCCTAACAGGGTCACCCACCTACAATGAGCAGTTCTTC
TRBJ2-1	TRBV5-1	many	.	CASSPNDEQFF	TGCGCCAGCAGCCCCAACGATGAGCAGTTCTTC
TRBJ2-7	TRBV11-1	many	.	CASSLEGYSYEQYF	TGTGCCAGCAGCTTAGAAGGATACTCCTACGAGCAGTACTTC
TRBJ2-1	TRBV6-2/TRBV6-3	.	.	CASVRGQPYNEQFF	TGTGCCAGCGTCCGCGGACAACCCTACAATGAGCAGTTCTTC
TRBJ2-1	TRBV25-1	many	.	CASSESGFSQEFF	TGTGCCAGCAGTGAATCAGGCTTTAGTCAGGAGTTCTTC
TRBJ2-7	TRBV28	many	.	CASGSAELLGEQYF	TGTGCCAGCGGTTCAGCGGAGCTCTTGGGCGAGCAGTACTTC
TRBJ1-1	TRBV4-3	many	.	CASSQEEMNTEAFF	TGCGCCAGCAGCCAAGAGGAAATGAACACTGAAGCTTTCTTT
TRBJ2-1	TRBV13	many	.	CASSYRQVNEQFF	TGTGCCAGCAGCTATCGACAGGTCAATGAGCAGTTCTTC